This T cell receptor (beta chain) was sequenced for a study of cytomegalovirus exposure and HLA in healthy donors. Whole-study findings and limits: Rare TCR sequences dominated, though some public TCRs recurred in many donors. Cytomegalovirus-associated TCR beta chains were listed, numbering 150 to 200.

The PCR ran on 60 Vbeta and 13 Jbeta primers. The table came from immunoSEQ multiplex PCR; TCRdb's copy has only in-frame clones and leaves some out. Found here are 160,000 or so clones, roughly 85% of them singletons; the top ten hold roughly 2%. About this clone: Antigen specificity is unknown.

Germline V gene lookup returns CDR1 SGHDN and CDR2 FVKESK. This CDR3 has 15 residues. V gave up 4 bases and J gave up 7 bases, with 16 bases separating them. V gene TRBV14 combines with J gene TRBJ1-4; maybe TRBD1 (5 bases). Sequencing input: PBMCs. This clonotype was sampled from a man aged 35-49 years in good health and CMV-seronegative. Written as DNA, the CDR3 is TGTGCCAGCAGCCCCATCGGGGGGAATGGTGAAAAACTGTTTTTT. This translates into CASSPIGGNGEKLFF.